The T cell receptor beta chain under discussion was sequenced for a study of a mutant IDH1 vaccine in newly diagnosed glioma. Note on this clone: Its target is not known.

Method: immunoSEQ multiplex PCR; TCRdb's copy keeps in-frame clones and lacks some. This sample has about 85,000 clones, with 85% to 90% found just once. Specified time point: week 47, end of study. Vaccinated patients received 300 ug of mutant IDH1 20-mer peptide per dose, with topical imiquimod. The receptor was isolated from a woman aged 45-59 years with glioma. The starting material was PBMCs, obtained from a glioma patient whose treatment included an IDH1 peptide vaccine.

CDR3 coding DNA: TGTGCCAGCAGTTTAACCGGGGTTGGCTACGAGCAGTACTTC. This codes for CASSLTGVGYEQYF. The chain is built from TRBV28 and TRBJ2-7; D perhaps matches TRBD2 (5 bases). The CDR3 loop spans 14 amino acids. The germline V gene encodes CDR1 MDHEN and CDR2 SYDVKM. The V end lost 2 bases, the J end lost 3 bases, and 11 bases lay between the germline ends.